The rows below give T cell receptor beta chains drawn from one sample of a study of OX40 agonist ivuxolimab in advanced cancers. TCRdb keeps only in-frame clones here, not all; method: immunoSEQ multiplex PCR. The sample contains over 70,000 clones, roughly 88% of which appear only once. Source: CD4+ or CD8+ T cells sorted from blood, taken in a trial of the OX40 agonist ivuxolimab. These TCRs come from an adult with an advanced solid tumor such as melanoma, head and neck, liver or kidney cancer. The CDR3 runs from the conserved cysteine through the conserved F or W. The D gene is left open where the match is weak. A row's size may be missing; if present it is once, few, many or a size class.

j_call | d_call | clone_size | v_call | cdr3_aa
TRBJ1-3 | . | . | TRBV6-5 | CASRGGNTIYF
TRBJ2-7 | TRBD1 | few | TRBV30 | CAWVTGRYEQYF
TRBJ2-7 | TRBD2 | few | TRBV4-1 | CASSQVSVGRGTYEQYF
TRBJ1-1 | . | . | TRBV11-2 | CASSLEGSMNTEAFF
TRBJ2-7 | . | . | TRBV30 | CAWSGGPYEQYF
TRBJ2-7 | TRBD1 | . | TRBV4-1 | CASSLGSGQGSYEQYF
TRBJ1-6 | . | . | TRBV5-1 | CASSLKGTYNSPLHF
TRBJ2-6 | . | few | TRBV7-3 | CASSLRGSSEAGANVLTF
TRBJ2-1 | TRBD2 | once | TRBV11-2 | CASSPTPGLAGGLYNEQFF
TRBJ2-2 | . | . | TRBV9 | CASSAYRVNTGELFF
TRBJ2-5 | . | . | TRBV7-9 | CATSPGGETQYF
TRBJ2-2 | TRBD2 | . | TRBV7-2 | CASSRLAGGIRTTGELFF
TRBJ2-7 | . | . | TRBV7-9 | CASSRSQGPTYEQYF
TRBJ2-1 | . | . | TRBV6-1 | CASSEAGRGRTPQGQFF
TRBJ2-5 | TRBD2 | . | TRBV7-2 | CARTSGGARETQYF
TRBJ1-2 | . | . | TRBV7-2 | CASSVGGKTGDYGYTF
TRBJ1-1 | TRBD1 | . | TRBV6-1 | CASRVGQTPVGEAFF
TRBJ2-3 | TRBD1 | . | TRBV18 | CASSERDRGFTDTQYF
TRBJ2-7 | . | once | TRBV5-1 | CASSLVGDLDEQYF
TRBJ1-2 | . | . | TRBV6-1 | CASSEDRNDGYTF
TRBJ2-7 | . | . | TRBV5-1 | CASSLGRQQSSYEQYF
TRBJ2-2 | TRBD2 | . | TRBV9 | CASSVTTGTSGAAAGELFF
TRBJ1-2 | . | once | TRBV9 | CASSVDSNNYGYTF
TRBJ2-7 | TRBD2 | . | TRBV7-8 | CASSLAGGPYEQYF
TRBJ1-2 | . | . | TRBV27 | CASSFTMTGNYGYTF
TRBJ2-7 | . | . | TRBV5-6 | CASSGAGGSEQYF
TRBJ2-7 | . | once | TRBV30 | CAWSFGQSSYEQYF
TRBJ1-1 | TRBD1 | . | TRBV6-6 | CAVRTGGVSEAFF
TRBJ1-2 | TRBD1 | . | TRBV7-9 | CASSLGQGARYGYTF
TRBJ2-7 | TRBD1 | . | TRBV12-5 | CASGLAGTGDEQYF
TRBJ1-1 | . | . | TRBV21-1 | CASSIGRGDREDTEAFF
TRBJ2-5 | . | . | TRBV5-6 | CASSRQTGAGETQYF
TRBJ1-6 | . | . | TRBV14 | CASSQIRGSSYNSPLHF
TRBJ1-3 | . | . | TRBV10-3 | CAISESSSGNTIYF
TRBJ1-1 | . | once | TRBV29-1 | CSVEDATEAFF